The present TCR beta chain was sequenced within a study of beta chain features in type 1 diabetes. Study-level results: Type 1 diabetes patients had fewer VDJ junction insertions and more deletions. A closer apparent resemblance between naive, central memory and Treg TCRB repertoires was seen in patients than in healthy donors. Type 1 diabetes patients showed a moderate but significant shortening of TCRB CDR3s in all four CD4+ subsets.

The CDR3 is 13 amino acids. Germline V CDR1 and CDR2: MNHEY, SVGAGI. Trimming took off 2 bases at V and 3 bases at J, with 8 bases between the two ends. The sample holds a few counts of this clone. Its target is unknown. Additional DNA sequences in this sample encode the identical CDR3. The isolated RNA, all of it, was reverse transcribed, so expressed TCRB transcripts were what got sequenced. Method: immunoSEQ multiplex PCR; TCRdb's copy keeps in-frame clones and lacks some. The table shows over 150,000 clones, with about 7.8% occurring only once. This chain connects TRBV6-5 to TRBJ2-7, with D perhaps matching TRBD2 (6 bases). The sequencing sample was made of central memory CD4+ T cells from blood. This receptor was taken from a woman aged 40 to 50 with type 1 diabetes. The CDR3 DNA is TGTGCCAGCAGTTACCCCGGGGGCTACGAGCAGTACTTC. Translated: CASSYPGGYEQYF.